This T cell receptor beta chain was documented in a study of blood T cell repertoires in COVID-19. Across the whole study: T cells, B-cell-depleted T cells, or PBMCs supplied cDNA or gDNA.

Data came from immunoSEQ multiplex PCR; TCRdb stores just in-frame clones and leaves some out. Among more than 85,000 clones listed, nearly 90% were seen once. The CDR3 contains 15 residues. The germline V gene has CDR1 SGHRS and CDR2 YFSETQ. Trimming at V came to 3 bases and at J to 2 bases, leaving 6 bases not matched to a gene. Material: peripheral blood. The rearrangement links TRBV5-1 to TRBJ2-7; 9 bases are a match to TRBD2. The clonotype originates from a woman aged 55-70 years with acute or convalescent COVID-19. The CDR3 nucleotides are TGCGCCAGCAGCTGGCAGCGGGAGGACACCTACGAGCAGTACTTC. This encodes CASSWQREDTYEQYF.